The entry below describes one T cell receptor beta chain. The antigen is not known. This entry comes from a study of cytomegalovirus exposure and HLA in healthy donors. Looking at the study overall: Among the roughly 400 donors who were genotyped, roughly 85% fell in the genetic ancestry cluster that is associated with self-reported Caucasian donors.

Study outcomes and limitations: The sole available immune exposure information was CMV serostatus. Prior analysis indicated that the majority of TCR beta V segments exhibited productivity approximately 90% or approximately 30% of the time.

V lost 5 bases, J lost 3 bases, and 3 bases stayed unmatched. This CDR3 contains 13 residues. Germline-derived CDR1 and CDR2 are KGHSH and LQKENI. PCR primers comprised 60 Vbeta and 13 Jbeta primers. Measured with immunoSEQ multiplex PCR; TCRdb has only the in-frame clones, and not every one. Here the sample spans approximately 97,000 clones, 81% being singletons. Sequenced sample: PBMCs. This receptor was obtained from a woman aged 70 to 79 in good health and CMV-seropositive. The genes are TRBV18 and TRBJ1-1, with TRBD1 matching over 7 bases. The CDR3 sequence: CASSSQGDTEAFF. In DNA, the CDR3 is TGTGCCAGCTCATCCCAGGGGGACACTGAAGCTTTCTTT.